Presented here are 13 T cell receptor beta chains from one specimen sequenced in a study of T-cell memory formation after mild COVID-19. Via MiXCR, TCRdb re-called the 5' RACE reads, giving one row per CDR3 protein. Altogether 300,000 to 400,000 distinct CDR3 sequences are present, approximately 15% being singletons, with the ten largest covering 20% to 25%. The sample was PBMCs or a T cell subset sorted from them (not recorded which). All receptors derive from a man between 18 and 29 years old who had mild COVID-19 (a few samples of this study predate the infection). Cell type and time point are not known.

This clonotype was recorded a few times. The V call is TRBV15, the J call TRBJ1-5; maybe TRBD1 (5 bases). Germline V lookup: CDR1 LNHNV, CDR2 YYDKDF (reference sequence). V was cut by 5 bases and J by 6 bases, with 17 bases left in between. This CDR3 region has 15 residues. The CDR3 protein is CATSPTGDRGQPQHF. DNA for the CDR3: TGTGCCACCAGCCCAACGGGGGACCGAGGTCAGCCCCAGCATTTT.

In its sample, this clonotype was seen a few times. The CDR3 reads CASSGIGQPQHF. Here the CDR3 DNA reads TGTGCCAGCAGTGGGATCGGGCAGCCCCAGCATTTT. The chain uses TRBV27 and TRBJ1-5; D gene unclear. Trimming cost V 5 bases and J 7 bases, with 9 bases left between them. This CDR3 is built from 12 residues. The V gene's germline CDR1 is MNHEY and CDR2 SMNVEV (reference sequence).

This clonotype has more than one count but fewer than ten. The chain combines TRBV20-1 with TRBJ1-5, with D perhaps TRBD1 (5 bases). The CDR3 covers 15 residues. Germline assignment: CDR1 DFQATT and CDR2 SNEGSKA (reference sequence). V gave up 3 bases and J gave up 0 bases, with 12 bases separating them. The CDR3 bases are TGCAGTGCTAGTGGGAGGGGAAGTAGCAATCAGCCCCAGCATTTT. Translating it yields CSASGRGSSNQPQHF.

This clonotype showed up many times. The V call is TRBV7-2, the J call TRBJ2-1, with 8 bases identical to TRBD2. Germline V gives CDR1 SGHTA, CDR2 FQGNSA. This CDR3 comprises 15 residues. V shed 5 bases, J shed 6 bases, and the junction held 9 bases outside the gene matches. CDR3 sequence: CASSPFAGGLNEQFF. CDR3 DNA sequence: TGTGCCAGCAGCCCCTTTGCGGGGGGCCTCAATGAGCAGTTCTTC.

Only a few counts were recorded for this clonotype. V usage is TRBV5-1 and J usage is TRBJ1-5; no reliable D call. The germline V gene encodes CDR1 SGHRS and CDR2 YFSETQ. V dropped 2 bases and J dropped 4 bases, with 7 bases sitting between them. The CDR3 is 13 amino acids. The CDR3 protein is CASSFGLNQPQHF. CDR3 coding DNA: TGCGCCAGCAGCTTTGGCCTTAATCAGCCCCAGCATTTT.

The chain links TRBV5-6 to TRBJ1-5; tentatively, D is TRBD1 (5 bases). The germline V gene has CDR1 SGHDT and CDR2 YYEEEE. The V gene lost 1 base and the J gene lost 3 bases, with 14 bases spanning the gap. The CDR3 has 16 residues. The CDR3 is CASSLNRHGNNQPQHF. The CDR3 coding sequence is TGTGCCAGCAGCTTGAACAGGCACGGGAACAATCAGCCCCAGCATTTT.

The chain couples TRBV9 to TRBJ2-5; D uncertain. The V gene's germline CDR1 is SGDLS and CDR2 YYNGEE. With 0 bases removed from V and 2 bases from J, the gap between germline ends came to 11 bases. The CDR3 consists of 15 residues. CDR3 residues: CASSVGLTIQETQYF. The CDR3 DNA reads TGTGCCAGCAGCGTAGGGTTAACGATACAAGAGACCCAGTACTTC.

The chain employs TRBV7-9 and TRBJ2-1, with D uncertain. This CDR3 is 12 amino acids long. Germline loops: CDR1 SEHNR, CDR2 FQNEAQ (reference sequence). V was pared by 4 bases and J by 8 bases, with 9 bases between. Written as DNA, the CDR3 is TGTGCCAGCAGCTCCCGCATGGATGAGCAGTTCTTC. Encoded protein: CASSSRMDEQFF.

The V call is TRBV6-5, the J call TRBJ2-2; 12 nucleotides agree with TRBD1. The CDR3 is 15 residues long. V shed 6 bases and J 7 bases; nucleotides not matched to a gene: 6. Per germline, CDR1 MNHEY and CDR2 SVGAGI. This chain's CDR3 is CASSFRDRGRGELFF. The CDR3 bases are TGTGCCAGCAGCTTCCGGGACAGGGGGCGCGGGGAGCTGTTTTTT.

The sample holds a few counts of this clonotype. The genes are TRBV20-1 and TRBJ2-1; D tentatively reads TRBD1 or TRBD2 (5 bases each). Germline V CDR1 and CDR2: DFQATT, SNEGSKA (reference sequence). Trimming removed 5 bases at V and 9 bases at J, with 14 bases between. This CDR3 has 12 residues. CDR3 sequence: CSASLLGAEQFF. The CDR3 region has the DNA TGCAGTGCTTCGCTACTAGGGGCTGAGCAGTTCTTC.

This clonotype was counted many times. J is TRBJ1-2 and V is TRBV20-1; possibly TRBD1 for D (6 bases). The CDR3 consists of 16 residues. Per germline, CDR1 DFQATT and CDR2 SNEGSKA (reference sequence). V shed 0 bases and J shed 0 bases, with 14 bases lying between them. This CDR3 reads CSARDRVKGANYGYTF. CDR3 nucleotide sequence: TGCAGTGCTAGAGACCGCGTTAAGGGGGCTAACTATGGCTACACCTTC.

The chain has TRBV12-3 or TRBV12-4 and TRBJ2-1; D is possibly TRBD1 (5 bases). The CDR3 contains 12 residues. Trimming pared 5 bases from V and 16 bases from J, leaving 18 bases between. The DNA of the CDR3 is TGTGCCAGCAGTCGACAGCCCACCCCGCGTTTCTTC. It specifies CASSRQPTPRFF.

This clonotype was found many times. The CDR3 loop reads CASSSTRDYEQYF. The CDR3 region has the DNA TGCGCCAGCTCCTCCACTCGAGACTACGAGCAGTACTTC. The V and J genes are TRBV5-1 and TRBJ2-7, with D unresolved. Trimming removed 7 bases at V and 3 bases at J, with 14 bases between. Looked up from germline, CDR1 is SGHRS and CDR2 is YFSETQ. The CDR3 runs 13 residues.